This passage covers 19 T cell receptor beta chains from one sample sequenced in a study of cytomegalovirus exposure and HLA in healthy donors. Primers for the PCR totalled 60 Vbeta and 13 Jbeta. Using immunoSEQ multiplex PCR, the repertoire was profiled, and TCRdb retains in-frame clones only, with some absent. The sample holds under 200,000 clones, roughly 84% seen once. The specimen was PBMCs. Receptor source: a boy younger than 18 in good health and CMV-seronegative.

V usage is TRBV2 and J usage is TRBJ1-2; D is possibly TRBD1 (6 bases). CDR3 size: 16 residues. From germline, CDR1 is SNHLY and CDR2 FYNNEI. V shed 2 bases and J shed 8 bases, with 21 bases lying between them. CDR3 amino acids: CASSEPQGRGIFGYTF. The CDR3 bases are TGTGCCAGCAGTGAACCCCAGGGAAGGGGGATCTTCGGCTACACCTTC.

The CDR3 loop reads CASSPGVQETQYF. CDR3 nucleotides: TGTGCCAGCAGTCCCGGGGTCCAAGAGACCCAGTACTTC. This chain links TRBV7-2 with TRBJ2-5, with a possible D match to TRBD2 (5 bases). The germline gives CDR1 SGHTA, CDR2 FQGNSA. The CDR3 has 13 residues. The V end lost 6 bases, the J end lost 1 base, and 9 bases lay between the germline ends.

The genes are TRBV14 and TRBJ2-1, with D perhaps TRBD2 (6 bases). CDR3 length: 13 amino acids. The germline V gene encodes CDR1 SGHDN and CDR2 FVKESK. V was cut by 4 bases and J by 10 bases, with 14 bases left in between. DNA of the CDR3: TGTGCCAGCAGCCGGGACTGGGTTGGGGAGCAGTTCTTC. Its protein product is CASSRDWVGEQFF.

The genes are TRBV18 and TRBJ2-1; 9 bases agree with TRBD1. CDR1 KGHSH and CDR2 LQKENI come from the germline V gene. The CDR3 is 14 amino acids. J was trimmed by 7 bases and V by 6 bases; bases with no gene match: 7. The CDR3 sequence: CASSADRGRNEQFF. In DNA form, the CDR3 reads TGTGCCAGCTCGGCGGACAGGGGCCGAAATGAGCAGTTCTTC.

Written as DNA, the CDR3 is TGTGCCAGCAGCGACCGGACTAGCGGGGGGTCCTACGAGCAGTACTTC. This encodes CASSDRTSGGSYEQYF. V is TRBV11-2 and J is TRBJ2-7; 14 bases fit TRBD2. CDR3 length equals 16 residues. Germline lookup yields CDR1 SGHAT and CDR2 FQNNGV. Trimming removed 5 bases from V and 1 base from J; junction bases left unmatched: 4.

The gene calls are TRBV5-8 and TRBJ2-2; TRBD2 aligns across 13 bases. The J segment lost 8 bases and the V segment lost 4 bases, leaving 5 bases of the junction unmatched. The CDR3 is 15 residues long. Germline V gives CDR1 SGHTS, CDR2 YDEGEE. The CDR3 is CASSVGTSGVGELFF. The CDR3 DNA reads TGTGCCAGCAGCGTCGGGACTAGCGGGGTTGGGGAGCTGTTTTTT.

In DNA, the CDR3 is TGTGCCATCGACAACGCGAACACCGGGGAGCTGTTTTTT. Translated: CAIDNANTGELFF. This chain links TRBV6-6 with TRBJ2-2; D ambiguous. Between the trimmed V and J ends, which lost 10 bases and 0 bases, there was a span of 9 bases. The CDR3 contains 13 residues. The germline V gene encodes CDR1 MNHNY and CDR2 SVGAGI (reference sequence).

This chain uses TRBV29-1 with TRBJ2-7, with D possibly TRBD1 on 6 matching bases. The CDR3 consists of 11 residues. V lost 4 bases and J 7 bases, leaving 11 bases between the germline ends. CDR1 and CDR2 from the germline V gene are SQVTM and ANQGSEA. CDR3 loop: CSVVNRVEQYF. The CDR3 DNA reads as TGCAGCGTTGTCAACAGGGTTGAGCAGTACTTC.

This clone was detected a few times. The V call is TRBV19, the J call TRBJ2-5; TRBD1 aligns across 9 bases. V shed 3 bases, J shed 4 bases, and the junction held 6 bases outside the gene matches. CDR1 and CDR2 from the germline V gene are LNHDA and SQIVND (reference sequence). This CDR3 contains 15 residues. The CDR3 sequence is CASSIWGQGLETQYF. CDR3 nucleotides: TGTGCCAGTAGTATTTGGGGACAGGGTCTAGAGACCCAGTACTTC.

The genes are TRBV5-1 and TRBJ2-7; D ambiguous. The CDR3 totals 17 residues. From germline, CDR1 is SGHRS and CDR2 YFSETQ. V lost 0 bases and J lost 3, with 19 bases in between. The chain's CDR3 is CASSLDSPGASIYEQYF. The CDR3 bases are TGCGCCAGCAGCTTGGACAGTCCAGGTGCCTCAATCTACGAGCAGTACTTC.

The V gene is TRBV15, the J gene TRBJ2-7, with 12 positions matching TRBD2. From germline, CDR1 is LNHNV and CDR2 YYDKDF (reference sequence). J gave up 9 bases and V 5 bases, and 5 bases lay outside the gene matches. The CDR3 contains 13 residues. Here the CDR3 reads CATSWGLAGLQYF. The CDR3 DNA reads as TGTGCCACCAGCTGGGGACTAGCGGGTTTGCAGTACTTC.

The gene calls are TRBV7-2 and TRBJ2-7; 13 nucleotides agree with TRBD2. This CDR3 comprises 18 residues. Germline CDR1 reads SGHTA; CDR2 reads FQGNSA. With V trimmed by 1 base and J by 0 bases, 6 bases remained unmatched. CDR3 sequence reads: CASSLGLAGGTRSYEQYF. Written as DNA, the CDR3 is TGTGCCAGCAGCTTAGGACTAGCGGGAGGTACGCGCTCCTACGAGCAGTACTTC.

The chain combines TRBV19 with TRBJ1-2; the D gene is possibly TRBD1 (6 bases). The ends were cut back, 3 bases at V and 8 bases at J, with 19 bases in the middle. The CDR3 totals 15 residues. Germline V gives CDR1 LNHDA, CDR2 SQIVND (reference sequence). Written as DNA, the CDR3 is TGTGCCAGTAGTATCGGTACAGGGCTAGTTGAGGGCTACACCTTC. Protein product: CASSIGTGLVEGYTF.

V gene TRBV29-1 combines with J gene TRBJ1-2, with D possibly matching TRBD1 (6 bases). The CDR3 contains 13 residues. Germline loops: CDR1 SQVTM, CDR2 ANQGSEA. V lost 4 bases, J lost 2 bases, and 11 bases lay in between. The CDR3 region has the DNA TGCAGCGTTGTGGGGGGGGCCAACTATGGCTACACCTTC. Its protein is CSVVGGANYGYTF.

V is TRBV28 and J is TRBJ2-7; D may be TRBD1 (5 bases). V was shortened by 7 bases and J by 3 bases, with 19 bases between the two germline ends. The CDR3 is made up of 15 amino acids. Germline V gene lookup returns CDR1 MDHEN and CDR2 SYDVKM. The CDR3 is CASIAGQGILYEQYF. The DNA of the CDR3 is TGTGCCAGCATTGCCGGGCAGGGAATACTCTACGAGCAGTACTTC.

Regarding this clone: Additional DNA sequences in this sample encode the identical CDR3. The chain uses TRBV9 and TRBJ1-1; D gene ambiguous. The CDR3 contains 13 residues. CDR1 is SGDLS and CDR2 is YYNGEE in the germline V gene. The V and J ends lost 2 bases and 0 bases respectively, with 5 bases between them. CDR3 sequence reads: CASSVSMNTEAFF. The CDR3, as DNA: TGTGCCAGCAGCGTCTCTATGAACACTGAAGCTTTCTTT.

This clone was found once. The genes are TRBV19 and TRBJ1-2; no definite D call. The length of the CDR3 is 12 residues. Germline V gene sequence: CDR1 LNHDA, CDR2 SQIVND (reference sequence). Between the trimmed V and J ends, which lost 1 base and 7 bases, there was a span of 7 bases. This chain's CDR3 is CASSIAGGGYTF. The CDR3 bases are TGTGCCAGTAGTATAGCAGGAGGTGGCTACACCTTC.

The V and J genes are TRBV9 and TRBJ1-1, with D hard to call. Trimming pared 0 bases from V and 3 bases from J, leaving 6 bases between. The CDR3 covers 13 residues. Per germline, CDR1 SGDLS and CDR2 YYNGEE. The CDR3 loop is CASSVVEDTEAFF. As DNA, the CDR3 is TGTGCCAGCAGCGTAGTTGAGGACACTGAAGCTTTCTTT.

This sequence joins TRBV5-6 and TRBJ2-5; 9 bases line up with TRBD1. Judging by the DNA end, TRBJ2-7 fits better; the J call may be wrong. The germline V gene has CDR1 SGHDT and CDR2 YYEEEE. This CDR3 is 19 amino acids long. The CDR3 nucleotides read TGTGCCAGCAGGGCGTCGAATTCCCTAGACAGGGGGACCTCCTACGAGCAGTACTTC. Translated, it gives CASRASNSLDRGTSYEQYF.